Described below is a single T cell receptor beta chain sequence and its context. The target antigen is unknown. The data belong to a study of cytotoxic CD8 clonotypes in ibrutinib-treated CLL. Study-level background: Per sample, productive templates averaged 255,043 and productive rearrangements averaged 94,082.

Study-level results: Increased clonality at ibrutinib response gave way to a return toward baseline at progression. Clonality correlated strongly with circulating CD8+ T cells and exceeded age-matched healthy donors at baseline. With treatment, public clonotypes, which were uncommon, either contracted or remained stable.

Repertoires were generated with immunoSEQ multiplex PCR, while TCRdb's copy carries only in-frame clones and drops some. This repertoire shows roughly 130,000 clones, about 79% found once; its top ten account for roughly 13%. Germline V gene data show CDR1 as SGHRS and CDR2 as YFSETQ. There are 18 residues in the CDR3. V shed 10 bases, J shed 5 bases, and the junction held 16 bases outside the gene matches. The clonotype originates from a human donor with chronic lymphocytic leukemia. The sequencing used PBMCs, collected after 12 months of ibrutinib treatment. V is TRBV5-1 and J is TRBJ2-1; 15 positions agree with TRBD2. CDR3 in amino acids: CASWDTARTSGRDNEQFF. The CDR3 DNA reads TGCGCCTCATGGGACACCGCAAGGACTAGCGGGAGGGACAATGAGCAGTTCTTC.